This record covers a single TCR beta chain. TCRdb's copy holds only in-frame clones and misses some; the assay was immunoSEQ multiplex PCR. This table has 150,000 or so clones, about 88% appearing once. Germline CDR1 and CDR2: SGHNT and YYREEE (reference sequence). The trim removed 3 bases at V and 5 bases at J, leaving 3 bases unmatched. The CDR3 spans 14 residues. The sample belongs to a study of radiation and T cells in renal cell carcinoma. The sample's time point: blood 4 weeks post-SBRT, at nephrectomy. Documented treatment: 15 Gy SBRT to primary tumor, nephrectomy 4 weeks later. The sample here was blood, taken from a patient whose treatment included radiotherapy and nephrectomy. The receptor was isolated from a woman in her forties or fifties with renal cell carcinoma. V usage is TRBV5-4 and J usage is TRBJ1-4, with 8 nucleotides matching TRBD1. For the CDR3, the DNA is TGTGCCAGCAGCTCACAGGGGGACAATGAAAAACTGTTTTTT. It yields the protein CASSSQGDNEKLFF.